The rows below give T cell receptor beta chains drawn from one sample of a study of cytomegalovirus exposure and HLA in healthy donors. Sequencing was performed with immunoSEQ multiplex PCR; in TCRdb, only in-frame clones are kept and a portion is missing. This sample has some 190,000 clones; 75% to 90% occur once, and the top ten carry 1%. The sample comprised PBMCs. All receptors derive from a boy between 2 and 10 years old in good health and CMV-seronegative. Both conserved end residues are part of each CDR3. Each record gives: D gene, V gene, J gene, clone size, CDR3 length, CDR3 DNA, CDR3 protein. The D gene is left open where the match is weak. Size is omitted from some rows. Given values are once, few, many or a class for expanded clones.

TRBD2	TRBV29-1	TRBJ2-2	-	17	TGCAGCGTTCAGGGCACGCTAGCGGGGAGCCTCACCGGGGAGCTGTTTTTT	CSVQGTLAGSLTGELFF
TRBD1	TRBV28	TRBJ1-2	-	15	TGTGCCAGCAGTCCGTCCGGGACAGGGGCCTATGGCTACACCTTC	CASSPSGTGAYGYTF
-	TRBV7-9	TRBJ2-2	-	17	TGTTCCAGCAGCTTATCTTCAGGGCAGGGTTCCACCGGGGAGCTGTTTTTT	CSSSLSSGQGSTGELFF
-	TRBV11-2	TRBJ2-3	-	14	TGTGCCAGCAGCTTAGACAGGGGGGCAGATACGCAGTATTTT	CASSLDRGADTQYF
TRBD2	TRBV7-3	TRBJ2-5	-	13	TGTGCCAGCAGCCTAGGGACTAGCGAGACCCAGTACTTC	CASSLGTSETQYF
-	TRBV9	TRBJ1-3	-	16	TGTGCCAGCAGCGTAGGATTGCAGATCTCTGGAAACACCATATATTTT	CASSVGLQISGNTIYF
-	TRBV27	TRBJ1-5	-	15	TGTGCCAGCAGTCAGGACGCGGGGGGCAATCAGCCCCAGCATTTT	CASSQDAGGNQPQHF
TRBD1	TRBV7-9	TRBJ1-2	-	15	TGTGCCAGCAGCTCCCGACAGGGGGCATCCCATGGCTACACCTTC	CASSSRQGASHGYTF
TRBD1	TRBV28	TRBJ1-5	-	14	TGTGCCAGCAGATACACAGGGGTAAATCAGCCCCAGCATTTT	CASRYTGVNQPQHF
-	TRBV30	TRBJ1-4	-	14	TGTGCCTGGAGTGTGGGAGGGGGGGGTGAAAAACTGTTTTTT	CAWSVGGGGEKLFF
-	TRBV13	TRBJ1-4	few	17	TGTGCCAGCACCTTTAAGGGGCCTAACTCGGCTAATGAAAAACTGTTTTTT	CASTFKGPNSANEKLFF
-	TRBV6-1	TRBJ1-2	-	16	TGTGCCAGCAGTGCCGACCAGGGGCGTCCTAACTATGGCTACACCTTC	CASSADQGRPNYGYTF
-	TRBV10-3	TRBJ1-2	-	14	TGTGCCATCAGTGAGCAGACAGGCCCCTATGGCTACACCTTC	CAISEQTGPYGYTF
-	TRBV18	TRBJ1-4	-	14	TGTGCCAGCTCACCAATCGGGGGGGGAGAAAAACTGTTTTTT	CASSPIGGGEKLFF
TRBD1	TRBV28	TRBJ2-3	-	16	TGTGCCAGCAGACCCGGGACAGGCCCTAGCACAGATACGCAGTATTTT	CASRPGTGPSTDTQYF
-	TRBV6-6	TRBJ2-3	-	15	TGTGCCAGCAGTTACAGAGGGGGAACCACAGATACGCAGTATTTT	CASSYRGGTTDTQYF